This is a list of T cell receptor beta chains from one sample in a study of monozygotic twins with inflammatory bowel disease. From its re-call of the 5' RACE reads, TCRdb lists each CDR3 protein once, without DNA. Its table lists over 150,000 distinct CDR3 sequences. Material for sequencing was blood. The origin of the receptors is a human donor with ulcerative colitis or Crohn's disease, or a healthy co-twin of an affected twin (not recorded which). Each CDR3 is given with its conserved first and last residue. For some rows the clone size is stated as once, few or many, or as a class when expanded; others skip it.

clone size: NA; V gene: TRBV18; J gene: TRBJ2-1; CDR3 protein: CASSPGTGIYNEQFF
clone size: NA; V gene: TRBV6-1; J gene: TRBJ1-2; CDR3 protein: CASSERGHGYTF
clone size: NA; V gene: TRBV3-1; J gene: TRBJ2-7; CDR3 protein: CASSQPRPYEQYF
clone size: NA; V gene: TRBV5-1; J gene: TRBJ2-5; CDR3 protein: CASSLVGSGASETQYF
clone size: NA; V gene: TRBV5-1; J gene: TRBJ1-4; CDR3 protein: CASSFDLTEGLFF
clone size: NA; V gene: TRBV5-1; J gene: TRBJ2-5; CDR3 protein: CASSLSGEGQRFGTQYF
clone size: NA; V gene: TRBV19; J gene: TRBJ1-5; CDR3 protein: CASAVDRGGDQPQHF
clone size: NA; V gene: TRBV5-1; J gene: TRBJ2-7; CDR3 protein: CASSDRTSGFYEQYF
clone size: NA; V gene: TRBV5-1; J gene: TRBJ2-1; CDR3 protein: CATKQGGASYNEQFF
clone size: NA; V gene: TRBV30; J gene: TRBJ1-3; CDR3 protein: CAWSVGRNSGNTIYF
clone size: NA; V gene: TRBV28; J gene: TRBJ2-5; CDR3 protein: CASSSSRETQYF
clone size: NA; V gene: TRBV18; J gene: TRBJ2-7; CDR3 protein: CASSPPQGLLSEQYF
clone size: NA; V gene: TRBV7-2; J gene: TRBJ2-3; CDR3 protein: CASRGTDTQYF
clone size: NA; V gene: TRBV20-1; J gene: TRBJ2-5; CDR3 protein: CSARGTSGRQTQYF
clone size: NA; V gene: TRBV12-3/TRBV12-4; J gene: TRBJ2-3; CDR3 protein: CASTPTSGSTDTQYF
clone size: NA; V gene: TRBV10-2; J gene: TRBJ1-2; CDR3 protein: CASSTSPTGLARGYTF
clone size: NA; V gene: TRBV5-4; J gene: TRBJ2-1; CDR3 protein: CASRTGGANEQFF
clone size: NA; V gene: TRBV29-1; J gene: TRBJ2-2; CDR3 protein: CSARGLAGRTGELFF
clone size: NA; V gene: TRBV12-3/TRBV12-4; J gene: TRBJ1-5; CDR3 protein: CASSLGYNQPQHF
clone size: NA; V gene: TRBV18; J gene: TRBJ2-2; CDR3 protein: CASSQGGVLTGELSF
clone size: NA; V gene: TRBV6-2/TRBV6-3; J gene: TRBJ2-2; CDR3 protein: CASSSGQGAIPGELFF
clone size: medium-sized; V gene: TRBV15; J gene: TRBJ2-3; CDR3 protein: CATSKLAGDGTDTQYF
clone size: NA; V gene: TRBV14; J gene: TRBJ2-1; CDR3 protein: CASSFRSGTQTVNEQFF
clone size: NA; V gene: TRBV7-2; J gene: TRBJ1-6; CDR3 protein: CAVRIPGQRWLARSPLHF
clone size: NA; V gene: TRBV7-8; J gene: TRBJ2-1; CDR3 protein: CASGQGAGAYNEQFF
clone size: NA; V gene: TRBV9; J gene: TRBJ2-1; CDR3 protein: CASSGRDAEQFF
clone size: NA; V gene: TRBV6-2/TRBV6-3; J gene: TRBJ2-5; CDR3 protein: CASSSNPRQGGIQETQYF
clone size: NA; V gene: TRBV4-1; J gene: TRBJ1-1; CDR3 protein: CASSQPYRGLRNTEAFF
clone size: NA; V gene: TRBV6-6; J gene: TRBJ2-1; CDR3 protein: CASSLNRDSEQFF
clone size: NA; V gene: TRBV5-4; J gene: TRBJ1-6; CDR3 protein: CASSLPQGEDSPLHF
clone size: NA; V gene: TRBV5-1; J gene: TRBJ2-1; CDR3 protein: CASSSGVQGEQFF
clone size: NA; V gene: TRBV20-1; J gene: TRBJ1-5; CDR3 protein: CSAGGANQPQHF
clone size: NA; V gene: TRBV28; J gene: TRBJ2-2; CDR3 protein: CASSLSGRVDRELFF
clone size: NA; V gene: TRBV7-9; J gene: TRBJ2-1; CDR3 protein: CASSVGIYNEQFF
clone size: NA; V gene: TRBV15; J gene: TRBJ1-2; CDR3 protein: CATSRTFQGRYTF
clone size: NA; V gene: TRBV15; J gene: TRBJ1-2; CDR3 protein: CATSSRTGHSYGYTF
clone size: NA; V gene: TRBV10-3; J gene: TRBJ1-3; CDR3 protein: CAISELGPDSGNTIYF
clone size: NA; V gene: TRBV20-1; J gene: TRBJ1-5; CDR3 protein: CSATRQGLTSPQHF
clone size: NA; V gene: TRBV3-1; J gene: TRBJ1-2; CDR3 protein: CASSQRLRSKGYTF
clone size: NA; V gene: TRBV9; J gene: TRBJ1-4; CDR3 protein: CASSAYLVPGDEKLFF
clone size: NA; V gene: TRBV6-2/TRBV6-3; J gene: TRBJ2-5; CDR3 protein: CATAQPRQFQETQYF
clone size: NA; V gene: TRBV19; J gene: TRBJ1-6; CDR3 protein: CASSIDPGQDSPLHF
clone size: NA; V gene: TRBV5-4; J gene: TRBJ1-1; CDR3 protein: CASTSLNTEAFF
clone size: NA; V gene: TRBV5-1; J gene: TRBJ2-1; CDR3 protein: CASSLAGQGAYNEQFF
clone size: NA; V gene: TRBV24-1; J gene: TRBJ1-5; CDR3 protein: CATREEERRQPQHF
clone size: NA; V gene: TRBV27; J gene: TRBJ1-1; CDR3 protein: CASSSTPKVNTEAFF
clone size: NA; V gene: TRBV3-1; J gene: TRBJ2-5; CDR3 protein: CASSQDPGQETQYF
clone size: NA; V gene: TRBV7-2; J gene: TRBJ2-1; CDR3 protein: CASSWPLGEQFF
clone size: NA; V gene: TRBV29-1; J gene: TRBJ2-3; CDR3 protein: CSDRRGLAGFGDTQYF
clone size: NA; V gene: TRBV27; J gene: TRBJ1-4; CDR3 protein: CASSPNKSAREKLFF
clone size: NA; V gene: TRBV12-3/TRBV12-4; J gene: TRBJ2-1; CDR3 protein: CASSYRLAGFSEQFF